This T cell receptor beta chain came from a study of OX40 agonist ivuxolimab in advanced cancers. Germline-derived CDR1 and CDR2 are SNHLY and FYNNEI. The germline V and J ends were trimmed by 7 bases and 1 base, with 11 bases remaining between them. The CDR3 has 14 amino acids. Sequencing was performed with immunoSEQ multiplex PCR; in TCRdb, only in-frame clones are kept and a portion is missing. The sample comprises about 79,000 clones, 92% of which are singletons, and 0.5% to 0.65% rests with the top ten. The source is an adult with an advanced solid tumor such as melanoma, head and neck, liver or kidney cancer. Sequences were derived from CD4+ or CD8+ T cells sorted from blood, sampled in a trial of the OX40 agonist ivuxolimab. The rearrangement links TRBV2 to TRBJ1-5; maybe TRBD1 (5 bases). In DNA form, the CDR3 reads TGTGCCAGCACACCGGGACCCAGCAATCAGCCCCAGCATTTT. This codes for CASTPGPSNQPQHF. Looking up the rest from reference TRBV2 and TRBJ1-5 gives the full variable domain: EPEVTQTPSHQVTQMGQEVILRCVPISNHLYFYWYRQILGQKVEFLVSFYNNEISEKSEIFDDQFSVERPDGSNFTLKIRSTKLEDSAMYFCASTPGPSNQPQHFGDGTRLSIL.